These T cell receptor beta chains were read from a single sample in a study of OX40 agonist ivuxolimab in advanced cancers. TCRdb's table, derived via immunoSEQ multiplex PCR, lists solely in-frame clones and lacks some. The sample has 55,000 to 75,000 clones; more than 65% are singletons. Material: CD4+ or CD8+ T cells sorted from blood, obtained in a trial of the OX40 agonist ivuxolimab. Receptors were obtained from an adult with an advanced solid tumor such as melanoma, head and neck, liver or kidney cancer. Each CDR3 is given with its conserved first and last residue. A D gene is named only where the DNA matches it firmly. The size entry is marked missing in some rows and otherwise reads once, few, many or a size class.

size,J,D,length,V,CDR3
few,TRBJ1-2,-,14,TRBV7-9,CASTPGTGFYGYTF
once,TRBJ2-7,-,13,TRBV7-9,CASSRQGSDEQYF
-,TRBJ1-2,-,14,TRBV5-6,CASFRRQAYYGYTF
-,TRBJ2-3,-,11,TRBV5-1,CASSLTDTQYF
-,TRBJ1-6,-,17,TRBV4-1,CASSQEPAELGNSPLHF
-,TRBJ1-2,TRBD1,14,TRBV6-6,CASSLKGQYYGYTF
-,TRBJ2-3,TRBD1,17,TRBV6-9,CASSFNRGQGIADTQYF
-,TRBJ2-1,-,16,TRBV7-6,CASSLDSPMTYNEQFF
-,TRBJ1-1,TRBD1,13,TRBV5-1,CASSLGQGAEAFF
-,TRBJ1-3,-,14,TRBV10-3,CATTRDSSGNTIYF
-,TRBJ1-1,-,12,TRBV12-5,CASGPRYTEAFF
-,TRBJ1-2,-,12,TRBV6-6,CASSSQGDGYTF
-,TRBJ1-6,-,15,TRBV5-1,CASSPEGGGDSPLHF
-,TRBJ1-4,-,14,TRBV28,CASSLAGGNEKLFF
-,TRBJ1-1,-,11,TRBV7-2,CASSLRTEAFF
-,TRBJ1-5,-,13,TRBV6-5,CASSRDSNQPQHF
-,TRBJ1-1,-,12,TRBV6-5,CASSYSVREAFF
-,TRBJ1-2,TRBD1,15,TRBV4-3,CASSRKQGAAGGYTF
-,TRBJ2-3,TRBD1,16,TRBV4-1,CASSQEDRGNTDTQYF
-,TRBJ2-2,-,15,TRBV19,CASSTYSTNTGELFF
-,TRBJ1-5,-,16,TRBV13,CASSLSQGGRNQPQHF
-,TRBJ2-7,-,17,TRBV5-1,CASSSRFRGIGSYEQYF
-,TRBJ2-2,TRBD1,14,TRBV14,CASSQWTGTGELFF
once,TRBJ2-5,-,14,TRBV7-9,CASGLEAVQETQYF
few,TRBJ2-7,-,13,TRBV5-5,CASSSWSTYEQYF
-,TRBJ2-2,-,15,TRBV11-2,CASSAEISNTGELFF
-,TRBJ2-5,-,13,TRBV6-5,CASSKLQGTGQYF